This T cell receptor (beta chain) was retrieved from a study of control samples from healthy donors and cancer patients. Unmatched junction bases numbered 2, after V lost 0 bases and J lost 7 bases. The CDR3 is 13 residues long. Germline V gene sequence: CDR1 SGHAT, CDR2 FQNNGV. Data came from immunoSEQ multiplex PCR; TCRdb stores just in-frame clones and leaves some out. The sample contains 150,000 to 200,000 clones, about 87% of which appear only once. Material for sequencing was blood. The sequence came from a man under 40 in good health. This chain links TRBV11-2 with TRBJ2-7, with 8 bases matching TRBD1. CDR3 loop: CASSLDRGHEQYF. CDR3 sequence (DNA): TGTGCCAGCAGCTTAGACAGGGGGCATGAGCAGTACTTC.